The 9 T cell receptor beta chains below were found in one sample sequenced in a study of blood T cell repertoires in COVID-19. TCRdb's table, derived via immunoSEQ multiplex PCR, lists solely in-frame clones and lacks some. The table lists 150,000 to 200,000 clones, 88% of them singletons. Sequencing was performed on peripheral blood. These receptors originate from a human donor in a cohort sampled during active COVID-19.

The chain carries TRBV10-3 and TRBJ1-1; tentative D call: TRBD1 (5 bases). Germline V gene data show CDR1 as ENHRY and CDR2 as SYGVKD. V gave up 4 bases and J gave up 3 bases, with 12 bases separating them. This CDR3 region has 14 residues. In DNA form, the CDR3 reads TGTGCCATCAGTGTCCAGGGATTCGACACTGAAGCTTTCTTT. Translating it yields CAISVQGFDTEAFF.

The CDR3 DNA is TGCGCCAGCAGTTCGGGACAGGGTTGGACTGAAGCTTTCTTT. It translates to CASSSGQGWTEAFF. The rearrangement uses TRBV10-2 and TRBJ1-1; 9 bases map to TRBD1. V lost 5 bases and J lost 5; bases outside the gene matches: 6. The CDR3 covers 14 residues. Germline CDR1 is WSHSY and CDR2 is SAAADI.

The gene calls are TRBV6-5 and TRBJ2-7; 7 bases line up with TRBD2. The CDR3 totals 16 residues. CDR1 is MNHEY, CDR2 SVGAGI, per germline. V lost 0 bases to trimming and J lost 7 bases; unmatched junction nucleotides: 12. As DNA, the CDR3 is TGTGCCAGCAGTTACTCGGGCGGGAGTTGGGGGAGGGAGCAGTACTTC. Translated: CASSYSGGSWGREQYF.

This rearrangement joins TRBV19 to TRBJ2-2; maybe TRBD2 (6 bases). With 7 bases removed from V and 6 bases from J, the gap between germline ends came to 12 bases. The CDR3 runs to 13 residues. Per the germline V gene, CDR1 is LNHDA and CDR2 is SQIVND (reference sequence). CDR3 sequence reads: CASTQTSAGELFF. The CDR3 bases are TGTGCCAGTACCCAGACTAGTGCCGGGGAGCTGTTTTTT.

This chain joins TRBV7-2 and TRBJ2-3, with TRBD2 matching 9 bases. Germline-derived CDR1 and CDR2 are SGHTA and FQGNSA. The V segment lost 3 bases and the J segment 0 bases; nucleotides outside the gene matches: 1. The CDR3 consists of 15 residues. The CDR3 DNA sequence: TGTGCCAGCAGCTTGCTAGCGGGGAGCACAGATACGCAGTATTTT. Translated, it gives CASSLLAGSTDTQYF.

The chain uses TRBV6-1 and TRBJ1-3, with D hard to call. Germline values: CDR1 MNHNS, CDR2 SASEGT. The V and J ends lost 0 bases and 4 bases respectively, with 4 bases between them. This CDR3 is built from 13 residues. CDR3 loop: CASSEARGNTIYF. The CDR3 DNA is TGTGCCAGCAGTGAAGCTCGGGGAAACACCATATATTTT.

On this clone itself: At the DNA level, this CDR3 is encoded by other sequences in the same sample as well. The CDR3 DNA follows: TGTGCCAGCAGCTTGGGACAGGCGGAAAAACTGTTTTTT. This gives the protein CASSLGQAEKLFF. The rearrangement joins TRBV7-2 to TRBJ1-4; 8 positions agree with TRBD1. The CDR3 sequence is 13 residues long. V lost 3 bases to trimming and J lost 8 bases; unmatched junction nucleotides: 2. The germline CDR1 and CDR2 sequences are SGHTA and FQGNSA.

The chain joins TRBV6-2 or TRBV6-3 to TRBJ1-2; no firm D call. The CDR3 has 12 residues. CDR1 is MNHEY, CDR2 SVGEGT, per germline. V was cut by 5 bases and J by 7 bases, with 11 bases left in between. The CDR3 is CASSRWATGYTF. The CDR3 DNA follows: TGTGCCAGCAGTCGTTGGGCGACTGGCTACACCTTC.

The chain is built from TRBV9 and TRBJ1-3; 7 bases align to TRBD1. The CDR3 covers 16 residues. CDR1 SGDLS and CDR2 YYNGEE come from the germline V gene. Losses at the gene ends were 4 bases for V and 7 bases for J; bases not matched to a gene: 14. DNA for the CDR3: TGTGCCAGCAGCCCTCGTCACCGGGACAGCGTTAACACCATATATTTT. Protein product: CASSPRHRDSVNTIYF. Complete variable domain (other parts from reference TRBV9 and TRBJ1-3): DSGVTQTPKHLITATGQRVTLRCSPRSGDLSVYWYQQSLDQGLQFLIQYYNGEERAKGNILERFSAQQFPDLHSELNLSSLELGDSALYFCASSPRHRDSVNTIYFGEGSWLTVV.